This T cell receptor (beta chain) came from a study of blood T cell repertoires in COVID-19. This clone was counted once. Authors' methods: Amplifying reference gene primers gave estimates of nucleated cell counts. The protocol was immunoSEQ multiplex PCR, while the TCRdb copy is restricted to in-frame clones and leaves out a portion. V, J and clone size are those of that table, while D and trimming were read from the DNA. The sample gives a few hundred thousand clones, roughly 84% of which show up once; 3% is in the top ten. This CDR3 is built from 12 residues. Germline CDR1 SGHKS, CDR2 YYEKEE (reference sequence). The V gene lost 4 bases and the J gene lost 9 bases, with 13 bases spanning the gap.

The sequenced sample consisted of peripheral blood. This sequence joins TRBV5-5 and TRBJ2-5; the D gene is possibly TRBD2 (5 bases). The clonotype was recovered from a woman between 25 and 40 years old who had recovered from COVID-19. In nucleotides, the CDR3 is TGTGCCAGCAGCCCCTACTTGGAGGCCCAGTACTTC. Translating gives CASSPYLEAQYF.